This entry lists 6 T cell receptor beta chains sequenced from one sample in a study of blood T cell repertoires in COVID-19. Sequencing was performed with immunoSEQ multiplex PCR; in TCRdb, only in-frame clones are kept and a portion is missing. The table has approximately 80,000 clones, 85% to 90% seen once. The sequenced sample consisted of peripheral blood. The source is a man aged 35-49 years with acute or convalescent COVID-19.

This chain connects TRBV13 to TRBJ1-1, with a possible D match to TRBD1 (6 bases). Trimming removed 11 bases at V and 1 base at J, with 11 bases between. The CDR3 contains 12 residues. Germline CDR1 and CDR2: PRHDT and FYEKMQ (reference sequence). CDR3 sequence reads: CAGGQQNTEAFF. The CDR3 DNA sequence: TGTGCCGGTGGACAGCAGAACACTGAAGCTTTCTTT.

This clone was counted many times. This chain joins TRBV19 and TRBJ1-5, with D possibly matching TRBD1 (5 bases). The CDR3 runs 17 residues. From germline, CDR1 is LNHDA and CDR2 SQIVND (reference sequence). Between the trimmed V and J ends, which lost 5 bases and 7 bases, there was a span of 24 bases. The chain's CDR3 is CASSSELYRLTGQPQHF. The DNA for the CDR3 is TGTGCCAGTAGTTCCGAGCTTTACAGGCTCACCGGGCAGCCCCAGCATTTT.

Here the CDR3 reads CASGLGSEGPGELFF. The CDR3 nucleotides read TGTGCTAGTGGTTTGGGCAGCGAGGGCCCCGGGGAGCTGTTTTTT. This rearrangement joins TRBV12-5 to TRBJ2-2; D possibly corresponds to TRBD2 (5 bases). The length of the CDR3 is 15 residues. Germline CDR1 and CDR2: LGHNT and FRNRAP. Trimming took off 1 base at V and 6 bases at J, with 12 bases between the two ends.

V gene TRBV6-5 combines with J gene TRBJ1-1; D unclear. Trimming left V 9 bases short and J 5 bases short, with 13 bases between. The CDR3 loop spans 12 amino acids. Looked up from germline, CDR1 is MNHEY and CDR2 is SVGAGI. The CDR3 DNA follows: TGTGCCAGTACGAGACGGGAAACTGAAGCTTTCTTT. Its translation: CASTRRETEAFF.

This chain uses TRBV30 with TRBJ1-2; 7 bases agree with TRBD1. The germline CDR1 and CDR2 sequences are GTSNPN and SVGIG (reference sequence). The CDR3 sequence is 13 residues long. J lost 0 bases, V lost 4 bases, and 2 bases had no gene match. In DNA, the CDR3 is TGTGCCTGGAACAGGGGTGCTAACTATGGCTACACCTTC. This encodes CAWNRGANYGYTF.

This clone has just a few counts. The CDR3 bases are TGTGCCAGCAGCTTAGCGCAGGGTTATGGCTACACCTTC. Translated, it gives CASSLAQGYGYTF. J is TRBJ1-2 and V is TRBV7-9; TRBD1 is a possible D gene (5 bases). The length of the CDR3 is 13 residues. V was trimmed by 0 bases and J by 5 bases, leaving 7 bases between them. CDR1 SEHNR and CDR2 FQNEAQ come from the germline V gene (reference sequence).